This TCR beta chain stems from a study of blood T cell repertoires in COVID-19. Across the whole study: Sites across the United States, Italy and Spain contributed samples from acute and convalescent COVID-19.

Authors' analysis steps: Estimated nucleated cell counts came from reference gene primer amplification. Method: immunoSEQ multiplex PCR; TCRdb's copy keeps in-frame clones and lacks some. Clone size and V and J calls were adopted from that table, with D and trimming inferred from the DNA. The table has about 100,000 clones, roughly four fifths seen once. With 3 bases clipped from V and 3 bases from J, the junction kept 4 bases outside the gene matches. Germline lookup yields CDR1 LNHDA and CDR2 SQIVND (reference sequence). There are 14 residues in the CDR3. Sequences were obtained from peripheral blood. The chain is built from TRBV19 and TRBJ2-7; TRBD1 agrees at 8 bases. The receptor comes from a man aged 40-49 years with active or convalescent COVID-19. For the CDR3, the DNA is TGTGCCAGTAGTATCGGGACAGGTCTCTACGAGCAGTACTTC. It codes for CASSIGTGLYEQYF.